The 6 T cell receptor beta chains below all came from one sample that was sequenced in a study of shared clonotypes between healthy human individuals. Sequencing was performed with immunoSEQ multiplex PCR; in TCRdb, only in-frame clones are kept and a portion is missing. The data contain about 990,000 clones, around 82% of them singletons. The sequencing input was memory CD4+ T cells from PBMCs. Described subset: CD45RA-negative fraction. The receptors were gathered from a young man in good health. Some clones in this sample may be carry-over from other donors' samples.

The genes are TRBV15 and TRBJ2-1; 12 nucleotides line up with TRBD2. The V segment lost 8 bases and the J segment 9 bases; nucleotides outside the gene matches: 14. The V gene's germline CDR1 is LNHNV and CDR2 YYDKDF (reference sequence). This CDR3 has 16 amino acids. This CDR3 reads CATRMTSGSPWGEQFF. As DNA, the CDR3 is TGTGCCACCCGGATGACTAGCGGGAGCCCCTGGGGTGAGCAGTTCTTC. Together with reference TRBV15 and TRBJ2-1, the CDR3 gives the full variable domain: DAMVIQNPRYQVTQFGKPVTLSCSQTLNHNVMYWYQQKSSQAPKLLFHYYDKDFNNEADTPDNFQSRRPNTSFCFLDIRSPGLGDTAMYLCATRMTSGSPWGEQFFGPGTRLTVL.

Many counts were recorded for this clone. The chain carries TRBV7-3 and TRBJ1-2, with 8 bases that match TRBD1. Germline V gives CDR1 SGHTA, CDR2 FQGTGA. Germline trimming cut 5 bases from V and 4 bases from J; bases unmatched to any gene: 3. CDR3 size: 13 residues. The CDR3 bases are TGTGCCAGCAGCCCAGGGGGCAGCTATGGCTACACCTTC. This translates into CASSPGGSYGYTF.

This chain links TRBV28 with TRBJ2-7; D is perhaps TRBD2 (6 bases). The CDR3 is made up of 16 amino acids. V gave up 10 bases and J gave up 4 bases, with 26 bases separating them. CDR1 is MDHEN and CDR2 is SYDVKM in the germline V gene. For the CDR3, the DNA is TGTGCCACTCTCGGTATGACACCCAAGGGGAGGTACGAGCAGTACTTC. This gives the protein CATLGMTPKGRYEQYF.

This chain joins TRBV28 and TRBJ2-7, with 8 bases aligning to TRBD1. Germline-derived CDR1 and CDR2 are MDHEN and SYDVKM. The trim removed 2 bases at V and 6 bases at J, leaving 6 bases unmatched. The CDR3 loop spans 14 amino acids. For the CDR3, the DNA is TGTGCCAGCAGTTTACCGAGACAGGGGACCGAGCAGTACTTC. This translates into CASSLPRQGTEQYF.

The gene calls are TRBV5-1 and TRBJ2-3; D remains unclear. Deletions cut 0 bases from V and 3 bases from J, with 14 bases between. The V gene's germline CDR1 is SGHRS and CDR2 YFSETQ. The CDR3 loop spans 16 amino acids. This chain's CDR3 is CASSLVGWGKTDTQYF. Here the CDR3 DNA reads TGCGCCAGCAGCTTGGTGGGTTGGGGAAAGACAGATACGCAGTATTTT. Looking up the rest from reference TRBV5-1 and TRBJ2-3 gives the full variable domain: KAGVTQTPRYLIKTRGQQVTLSCSPISGHRSVSWYQQTPGQGLQFLFEYFSETQRNKGNFPGRFSGRQFSNSRSEMNVSTLELGDSALYLCASSLVGWGKTDTQYFGPGTRLTVL.

The rearrangement joins TRBV28 to TRBJ2-7; TRBD2 aligns across 11 bases. V was pared by 7 bases and J by 0 bases, with 5 bases of the junction left unmatched. The germline CDR1 and CDR2 sequences are MDHEN and SYDVKM. The CDR3 runs to 15 residues. The CDR3, as DNA: TGTGCCAGCAACCCTCTAGCGGGAGGCTCCTACGAGCAGTACTTC. Its protein is CASNPLAGGSYEQYF.